A selection of T cell receptor beta chains follows, all from one sample in a study of shared clonotypes between healthy human individuals. Method: immunoSEQ multiplex PCR; TCRdb's copy keeps in-frame clones and lacks some. The sample consists of under 1 million clones, 80% to 95% of them appearing once. The sequencing input was naive CD8+ T cells sorted from blood. The source is a man aged 30 to 39 in good health. CDR3s include the opening cysteine and the closing phenylalanine or tryptophan. Each record gives: CDR3 protein, V gene, CDR3 length, J gene, clone size. Size is stated for part of the rows, as once, few or many counts, or as a class when the clone is expanded.

cdr3_aa: CASSQFSGFREQYF; v_call: TRBV14; cdr3_length: 14; j_call: TRBJ2-7; clone_size: .
cdr3_aa: CASSFQQGAEGYTF; v_call: TRBV5-6; cdr3_length: 14; j_call: TRBJ1-2; clone_size: .
cdr3_aa: CASRDDRGYYGYTF; v_call: TRBV28; cdr3_length: 14; j_call: TRBJ1-2; clone_size: .
cdr3_aa: CASSEIRESNQPQHF; v_call: TRBV6-1; cdr3_length: 15; j_call: TRBJ1-5; clone_size: once
cdr3_aa: CASSDSGTFTDTQYF; v_call: TRBV6-4; cdr3_length: 15; j_call: TRBJ2-3; clone_size: .
cdr3_aa: CASSLEGNLYEQYF; v_call: TRBV7-2; cdr3_length: 14; j_call: TRBJ2-7; clone_size: .
cdr3_aa: CASSEDPNRALSYEQYF; v_call: TRBV2; cdr3_length: 17; j_call: TRBJ2-7; clone_size: .
cdr3_aa: CASSRGLAGPEETQYF; v_call: TRBV27; cdr3_length: 16; j_call: TRBJ2-5; clone_size: .
cdr3_aa: CASSAGQGVSYGYTF; v_call: TRBV7-8; cdr3_length: 15; j_call: TRBJ1-2; clone_size: .
cdr3_aa: CASSRPGQTYEQYF; v_call: TRBV7-9; cdr3_length: 14; j_call: TRBJ2-7; clone_size: .
cdr3_aa: CASSIEGTGTSEQFF; v_call: TRBV19; cdr3_length: 15; j_call: TRBJ2-1; clone_size: .
cdr3_aa: CASSFSRDRTYEEQYF; v_call: TRBV18; cdr3_length: 16; j_call: TRBJ2-7; clone_size: once